The T cell receptor beta chain described here comes from a study of human T cells and chemical hapten exposure. Study summary: Per-sample TCR yield variation was attributed mainly to small pooled library volume differences.

This CDR3 is 15 amino acids long. J gave up 4 bases and V 5 bases, and 8 bases lay outside the gene matches. TCRdb used MiXCR to reprocess the RACE reads, holding one entry per CDR3 protein. The data show roughly 120,000 distinct CDR3 sequences, approximately 9.5% seen once. Described time point: healthy volunteer bleed at 2 weeks. Total RNA was isolated from whole blood that had not been fractionated. The chain recombines TRBV12-3 or TRBV12-4 with TRBJ1-5; 7 bases are shared with TRBD1. Material: whole blood. The receptor was isolated from a male donor in good health. Some clones in this sample may be carry-over from other donors' samples. CDR3 bases: TGTGCCAGCAGTCGACAGGGTGGCGAAAATCAGCCCCAGCATTTT. Amino acids: CASSRQGGENQPQHF.